This is a list of T cell receptor beta chains from one sample in a study of brain T cells in children with intractable seizures. TCRdb's copy holds only in-frame clones and misses some; the assay was immunoSEQ multiplex PCR. This sample has 65,000 to 85,000 clones, with 85% to 95% found just once. The source material was peripheral blood, sampled at surgery. Source of these receptors: a boy younger than two with tuberous sclerosis and intractable seizures. CDR3s include the opening cysteine and the closing phenylalanine or tryptophan. A D gene is named only where the DNA matches it firmly. The size of a clone is reported for some rows only, either as once, few or many, or as a class for expanded clones.

V: TRBV25-1; size: NA; J: TRBJ2-5; D: TRBD2; CDR3: CASSVLAGGGETQYF; DNA: TGTGCCAGCAGTGTTCTAGCGGGAGGTGGGGAGACCCAGTACTTC
V: TRBV5-4; size: NA; J: TRBJ2-2; D: NA; CDR3: CASSFRTGELFF; DNA: TGTGCCAGCAGCTTTCGCACCGGGGAGCTGTTTTTT
V: TRBV4-1; size: NA; J: TRBJ2-6; D: NA; CDR3: CASSQFELPGGANVLTF; DNA: TGCGCCAGCAGCCAATTTGAACTCCCCGGGGGGGCCAACGTCCTGACTTTC
V: TRBV10-3; size: NA; J: TRBJ2-1; D: TRBD2; CDR3: CAISAGLAGVANEQFF; DNA: TGTGCCATCAGTGCTGGACTAGCGGGGGTCGCCAATGAGCAGTTCTTC
V: TRBV7-9; size: NA; J: TRBJ2-7; D: NA; CDR3: CASSRAGAYEQYF; DNA: TGTGCCAGCAGCCGGGCCGGCGCCTACGAGCAGTACTTC
V: TRBV3-1/TRBV3-2; size: NA; J: TRBJ2-1; D: NA; CDR3: CASSQVAPTQFF; DNA: TGTGCCAGCAGCCAAGTAGCGCCAACGCAGTTCTTC
V: TRBV24-1; size: NA; J: TRBJ2-1; D: NA; CDR3: CATSRADHNEQFF; DNA: TGTGCCACCAGTCGAGCGGATCACAATGAGCAGTTCTTC
V: TRBV2; size: NA; J: TRBJ1-2; D: NA; CDR3: CASSAGGDAYGYTF; DNA: TGTGCCAGCAGTGCCGGGGGAGATGCCTATGGCTACACCTTC
V: TRBV9; size: NA; J: TRBJ2-7; D: TRBD1; CDR3: CASSVAPGQAIYEQYF; DNA: TGTGCCAGCAGCGTAGCTCCGGGACAGGCCATCTACGAGCAGTACTTC
V: TRBV6-9; size: NA; J: TRBJ2-4; D: TRBD2; CDR3: CASKPHPSGRAFGAKNIQYF; DNA: TGTGCCAGCAAACCCCATCCGAGCGGGAGGGCCTTCGGAGCCAAAAACATTCAGTACTTC
V: TRBV10-3; size: once; J: TRBJ2-7; D: TRBD1; CDR3: CAISEGTGSYEQYF; DNA: TGTGCCATCAGTGAAGGGACAGGCTCCTACGAGCAGTACTTC
V: TRBV3-1/TRBV3-2; size: NA; J: TRBJ2-7; D: TRBD1; CDR3: CASSLEGQGSYEQYF; DNA: TGTGCCAGCAGCCTAGAGGGACAGGGCTCCTACGAGCAGTACTTC
V: TRBV6-5; size: once; J: TRBJ2-1; D: TRBD1; CDR3: CASSRTGSSYNEQFF; DNA: TGTGCCAGCAGTAGGACAGGGAGCTCCTACAATGAGCAGTTCTTC
V: TRBV28; size: NA; J: TRBJ1-2; D: NA; CDR3: CASSLTRNYGYTF; DNA: TGTGCCAGCAGTTTAACCAGAAATTATGGCTACACCTTC
V: TRBV5-1; size: NA; J: TRBJ1-1; D: TRBD1; CDR3: CASGRQGNTEAFF; DNA: TGCGCCAGCGGACGACAGGGGAACACTGAAGCTTTCTTT
V: TRBV29-1; size: NA; J: TRBJ2-2; D: TRBD2; CDR3: CSVGLAGETNTGELFF; DNA: TGCAGCGTTGGACTAGCGGGAGAGACGAACACCGGGGAGCTGTTTTTT
V: TRBV3-1/TRBV3-2; size: once; J: TRBJ1-2; D: TRBD1; CDR3: CASSQAWGQGALGYTF; DNA: TGTGCCAGCAGCCAAGCATGGGGACAGGGGGCGCTGGGCTACACCTTC
V: TRBV7-2; size: NA; J: TRBJ1-6; D: TRBD1; CDR3: CASRWTGGSYNSPLHF; DNA: TGTGCCAGCAGGTGGACAGGGGGCTCCTATAATTCACCCCTCCACTTT
V: TRBV2; size: NA; J: TRBJ2-5; D: NA; CDR3: CASSPPVESRTQYF; DNA: TGTGCCAGCAGTCCGCCAGTGGAGTCAAGGACCCAGTACTTC
V: TRBV12-3/TRBV12-4; size: NA; J: TRBJ1-1; D: TRBD1; CDR3: CASSLTGTTEAFF; DNA: TGTGCCAGCAGTCTGACAGGGACTACTGAAGCTTTCTTT
V: TRBV5-6; size: NA; J: TRBJ2-5; D: NA; CDR3: CASSFLAETQYF; DNA: TGTGCCAGCAGCTTTTTGGCCGAGACCCAGTACTTC
V: TRBV11-2; size: NA; J: TRBJ2-1; D: NA; CDR3: CASSQLKGTYNEQFF; DNA: TGTGCCAGCAGCCAACTTAAGGGGACCTACAATGAGCAGTTCTTC
V: TRBV9; size: NA; J: TRBJ2-2; D: NA; CDR3: CASSVGGTGELFF; DNA: TGTGCCAGCAGCGTAGGGGGGACCGGGGAGCTGTTTTTT
V: TRBV7-6; size: once; J: TRBJ2-1; D: TRBD1; CDR3: CASSLEFGQGLGGSLWNEQFF; DNA: TGTGCCAGCAGCTTGGAATTCGGACAGGGGCTAGGGGGGTCACTGTGGAATGAGCAGTTCTTC
V: TRBV20-1; size: NA; J: TRBJ1-1; D: NA; CDR3: CSARGGTEAFF; DNA: TGCAGTGCGAGGGGAGGCACTGAAGCTTTCTTT
V: TRBV5-1; size: NA; J: TRBJ2-4; D: NA; CDR3: CASSNMTTKNIQYF; DNA: TGCGCCAGCAGCAATATGACAACCAAAAACATTCAGTACTTC
V: TRBV11-2; size: NA; J: TRBJ2-1; D: NA; CDR3: CASSLAGEQFF; DNA: TGTGCCAGCAGCCTGGCAGGGGAGCAGTTCTTC
V: TRBV7-9; size: once; J: TRBJ2-2; D: NA; CDR3: CASSLGWGRTTGELFF; DNA: TGTGCCAGCAGCTTAGGTTGGGGCCGGACAACCGGGGAGCTGTTTTTT
V: TRBV5-6; size: NA; J: TRBJ1-2; D: TRBD1; CDR3: CASSLFGQGVTYGYTF; DNA: TGTGCCAGCAGCTTGTTCGGACAGGGGGTCACCTATGGCTACACCTTC
V: TRBV2; size: NA; J: TRBJ2-3; D: TRBD2; CDR3: CASSRTSSGSSDTQYF; DNA: TGTGCCAGCAGTCGCACCTCTAGCGGGAGCTCGGATACGCAGTATTTT
V: TRBV3-1/TRBV3-2; size: NA; J: TRBJ1-1; D: NA; CDR3: CASSQTENTEAFF; DNA: TGTGCCAGCAGCCAAACAGAGAACACTGAAGCTTTCTTT
V: TRBV5-8; size: NA; J: TRBJ2-6; D: NA; CDR3: CASSLMWDWANVLTF; DNA: TGTGCCAGCAGCTTGATGTGGGACTGGGCCAACGTCCTGACTTTC
V: TRBV7-2; size: NA; J: TRBJ2-5; D: NA; CDR3: CASSSRGPAGETQYF; DNA: TGTGCCAGCAGCTCCCGTGGCCCAGCGGGAGAGACCCAGTACTTC
V: TRBV13; size: NA; J: TRBJ2-1; D: NA; CDR3: CASSASDEQFF; DNA: TGTGCCAGCAGCGCCAGCGATGAGCAGTTCTTC
V: TRBV28; size: NA; J: TRBJ2-7; D: NA; CDR3: CASSPPFQGYYEQYF; DNA: TGTGCCAGCAGTCCCCCTTTTCAGGGGTATTACGAGCAGTACTTC
V: TRBV11-3; size: NA; J: TRBJ2-3; D: NA; CDR3: CASSLEGRGTQYF; DNA: TGTGCCAGCAGCTTAGAGGGCCGGGGTACGCAGTATTTT
V: TRBV29-1; size: NA; J: TRBJ2-1; D: TRBD2; CDR3: CSVVVAGESYNEQFF; DNA: TGCAGCGTTGTGGTCGCGGGAGAGTCCTACAATGAGCAGTTCTTC
V: TRBV18; size: NA; J: TRBJ1-3; D: NA; CDR3: CASSPQDSGNTIYF; DNA: TGTGCCAGCTCACCCCAGGACTCTGGAAACACCATATATTTT
V: TRBV2; size: NA; J: TRBJ1-1; D: NA; CDR3: CASSDTPNTEAFF; DNA: TGTGCCAGCAGTGATACACCGAACACTGAAGCTTTCTTT
V: TRBV15; size: NA; J: TRBJ1-6; D: TRBD1; CDR3: CATSRDQRTGFRPLHF; DNA: TGTGCCACCAGCAGAGATCAGAGGACAGGGTTTCGGCCCCTCCACTTT
V: TRBV2; size: NA; J: TRBJ1-5; D: NA; CDR3: CASSDSLFSNQPQHF; DNA: TGTGCCAGCAGTGACAGCCTCTTTAGCAATCAGCCCCAGCATTTT
V: TRBV12-3/TRBV12-4; size: NA; J: TRBJ2-5; D: TRBD1; CDR3: CASSTDRAETQYF; DNA: TGTGCCAGCAGTACCGACAGGGCGGAGACCCAGTACTTC
V: TRBV6-6; size: NA; J: TRBJ1-1; D: NA; CDR3: CASTTGSMNTEAFF; DNA: TGTGCCAGCACTACGGGATCCATGAACACTGAAGCTTTCTTT
V: TRBV24-1; size: NA; J: TRBJ2-3; D: TRBD1; CDR3: CATSDQRGQGEDTQYF; DNA: TGTGCCACCAGTGACCAACGAGGACAGGGGGAAGATACGCAGTATTTT
V: TRBV5-4; size: NA; J: TRBJ2-3; D: TRBD1; CDR3: CASSGPGQDTDTQYF; DNA: TGTGCCAGCAGCGGCCCGGGACAGGACACAGATACGCAGTATTTT
V: TRBV12-5; size: once; J: TRBJ2-1; D: TRBD2; CDR3: CASGLVLAGGHNEQFF; DNA: TGTGCTAGTGGTTTGGTACTGGCGGGAGGCCACAATGAGCAGTTCTTC
V: TRBV27; size: NA; J: TRBJ2-7; D: NA; CDR3: CASSFGQGLYEQYF; DNA: TGTGCCAGCAGTTTTGGGCAGGGACTCTACGAGCAGTACTTC
V: TRBV18; size: NA; J: TRBJ2-7; D: NA; CDR3: CASSPGFGLTYEQYF; DNA: TGTGCCAGCTCACCAGGCTTTGGGCTCACCTACGAGCAGTACTTC
V: TRBV5-6; size: NA; J: TRBJ2-1; D: NA; CDR3: CASSLVEGGWRATYNEQFF; DNA: TGTGCCAGCAGCTTGGTCGAAGGGGGATGGCGGGCGACCTACAATGAGCAGTTCTTC
V: TRBV29-1; size: NA; J: TRBJ2-3; D: NA; CDR3: CSVVGGNGTDTQYF; DNA: TGCAGCGTTGTAGGCGGGAATGGAACAGATACGCAGTATTTT
V: TRBV5-1; size: few; J: TRBJ1-3; D: TRBD1; CDR3: CASSSGQGGNTIYF; DNA: TGCGCCAGCAGCTCCGGACAGGGGGGAAACACCATATATTTT
V: TRBV9; size: few; J: TRBJ2-7; D: NA; CDR3: CASSVGRSGRWYEQYF; DNA: TGTGCCAGCAGCGTAGGTCGGTCAGGGCGATGGTACGAGCAGTACTTC